This T cell receptor beta chain is drawn from a study of T cell responses to AZD1222 COVID-19 vaccine. At the level of the study: Second doses that came at about 4 or about 12 weeks were put together.

Study-wide points: The reported proportion of spike-specific TCRs targeting unmutated variant regions was nearly half. Females outnumbered males among donors, who were mostly white British; clonal diversity was possibly underestimated.

V gave up 8 bases and J gave up 4 bases; unmatched junction bases: 7. The CDR3 has 13 amino acids. Data came from immunoSEQ multiplex PCR; TCRdb stores just in-frame clones and leaves some out. The sample yields about 110,000 clones, 75% to 90% seen once. As concerns this clone: The antigen remains undetermined.

The sequence derives from an adult in good health. The sample consisted of peripheral blood, taken on day 0 of AZD1222 vaccination. This chain joins TRBV12-3 or TRBV12-4 and TRBJ2-7; the match to TRBD2 covers 8 bases. The CDR3 is CASRRGGGYEQYF. The CDR3 region has the DNA TGTGCCAGCCGCCGGGGGGGCGGGTACGAGCAGTACTTC.